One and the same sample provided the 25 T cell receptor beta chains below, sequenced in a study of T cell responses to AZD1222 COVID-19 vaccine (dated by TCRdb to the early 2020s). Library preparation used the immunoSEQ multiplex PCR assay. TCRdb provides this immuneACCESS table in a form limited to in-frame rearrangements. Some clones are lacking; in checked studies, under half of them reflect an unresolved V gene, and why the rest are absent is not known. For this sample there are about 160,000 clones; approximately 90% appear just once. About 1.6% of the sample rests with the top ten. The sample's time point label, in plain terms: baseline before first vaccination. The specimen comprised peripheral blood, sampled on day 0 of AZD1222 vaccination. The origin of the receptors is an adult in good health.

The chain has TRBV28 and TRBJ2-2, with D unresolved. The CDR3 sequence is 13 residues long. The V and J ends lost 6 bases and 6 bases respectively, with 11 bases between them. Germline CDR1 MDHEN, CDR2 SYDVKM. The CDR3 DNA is TGTGCCAGCAGCCCAATTAGATCCGGGGAGCTGTTTTTT. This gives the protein CASSPIRSGELFF.

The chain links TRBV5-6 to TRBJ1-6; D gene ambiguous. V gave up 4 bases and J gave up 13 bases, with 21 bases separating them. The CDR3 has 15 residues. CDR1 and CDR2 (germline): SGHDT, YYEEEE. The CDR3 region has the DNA TGTGCCAGCAGCGATCTCCGGATACCTGGGTCGCCCCTCCACTTT. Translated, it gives CASSDLRIPGSPLHF.

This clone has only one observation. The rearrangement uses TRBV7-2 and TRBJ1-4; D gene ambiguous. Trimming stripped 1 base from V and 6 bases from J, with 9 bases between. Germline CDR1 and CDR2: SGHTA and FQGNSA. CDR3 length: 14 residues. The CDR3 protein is CASSLDLTHEKLFF. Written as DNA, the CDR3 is TGTGCCAGCAGCTTAGACCTTACACATGAAAAACTGTTTTTT. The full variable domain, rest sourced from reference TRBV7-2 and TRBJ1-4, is GAGVSQSPSNKVTEKGKDVELRCDPISGHTALYWYRQSLGQGLEFLIYFQGNSAPDKSGLPSDRFSAERTGGSVSTLTIQRTQQEDSAVYLCASSLDLTHEKLFFGSGTQLSVL.

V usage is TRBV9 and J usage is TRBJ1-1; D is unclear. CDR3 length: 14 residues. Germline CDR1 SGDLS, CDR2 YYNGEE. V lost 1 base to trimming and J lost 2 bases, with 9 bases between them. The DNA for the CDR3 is TGTGCCAGCAGCGTACATAAGGGAAACACTGAAGCTTTCTTT. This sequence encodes CASSVHKGNTEAFF. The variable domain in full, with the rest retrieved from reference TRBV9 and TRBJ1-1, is DSGVTQTPKHLITATGQRVTLRCSPRSGDLSVYWYQQSLDQGLQFLIQYYNGEERAKGNILERFSAQQFPDLHSELNLSSLELGDSALYFCASSVHKGNTEAFFGQGTRLTVV.

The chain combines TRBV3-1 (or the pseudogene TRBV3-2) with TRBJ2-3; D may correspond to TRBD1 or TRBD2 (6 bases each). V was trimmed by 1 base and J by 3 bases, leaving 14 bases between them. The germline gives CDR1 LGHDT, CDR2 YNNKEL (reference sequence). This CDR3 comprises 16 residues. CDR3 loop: CASSQAGGLITDTQYF. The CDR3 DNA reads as TGTGCCAGCAGCCAAGCCGGGGGCCTAATTACAGATACGCAGTATTTT.

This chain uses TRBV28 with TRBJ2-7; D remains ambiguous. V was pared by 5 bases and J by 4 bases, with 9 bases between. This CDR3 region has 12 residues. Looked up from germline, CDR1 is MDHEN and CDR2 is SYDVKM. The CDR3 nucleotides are TGTGCCAGCAGTCCCATAGTGTACGAGCAGTACTTC. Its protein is CASSPIVYEQYF. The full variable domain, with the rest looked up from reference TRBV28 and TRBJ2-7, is DVKVTQSSRYLVKRTGEKVFLECVQDMDHENMFWYRQDPGLGLRLIYFSYDVKMKEKGDIPEGYSVSREKKERFSLILESASTNQTSMYLCASSPIVYEQYFGPGTRLTVT.

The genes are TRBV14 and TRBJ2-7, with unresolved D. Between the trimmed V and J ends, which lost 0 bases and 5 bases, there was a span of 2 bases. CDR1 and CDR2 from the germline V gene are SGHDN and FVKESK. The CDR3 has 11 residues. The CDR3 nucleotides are TGTGCCAGCAGCCAAGACCACGAGCAGTACTTC. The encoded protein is CASSQDHEQYF.

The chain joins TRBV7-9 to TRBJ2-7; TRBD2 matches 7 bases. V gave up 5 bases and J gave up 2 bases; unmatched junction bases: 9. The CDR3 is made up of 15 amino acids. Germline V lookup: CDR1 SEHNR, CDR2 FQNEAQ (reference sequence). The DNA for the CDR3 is TGTGCCAGCAGCCCCGGCGGCGGGGGACCCTACGAGCAGTACTTC. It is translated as CASSPGGGGPYEQYF.

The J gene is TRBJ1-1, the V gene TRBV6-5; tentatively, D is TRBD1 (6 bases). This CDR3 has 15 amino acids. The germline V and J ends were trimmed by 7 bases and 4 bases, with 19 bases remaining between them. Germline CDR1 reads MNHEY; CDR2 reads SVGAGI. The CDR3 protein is CASKTRGTSRTEAFF. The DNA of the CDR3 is TGTGCCAGCAAGACCAGGGGCACCTCTCGCACTGAAGCTTTCTTT.

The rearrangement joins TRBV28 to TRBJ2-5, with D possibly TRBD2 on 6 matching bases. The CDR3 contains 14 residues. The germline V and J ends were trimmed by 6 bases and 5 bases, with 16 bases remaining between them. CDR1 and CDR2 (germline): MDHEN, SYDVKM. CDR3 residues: CASSRDSTGETQYF. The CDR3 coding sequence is TGTGCCAGCAGCCGGGACTCCACGGGGGAGACCCAGTACTTC.

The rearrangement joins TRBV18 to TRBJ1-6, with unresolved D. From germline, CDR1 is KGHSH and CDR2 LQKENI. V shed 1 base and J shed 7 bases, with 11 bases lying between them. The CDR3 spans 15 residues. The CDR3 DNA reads TGTGCCAGCTCACCACTAGGCACTGGGAATTCACCCCTCCACTTT. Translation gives CASSPLGTGNSPLHF.

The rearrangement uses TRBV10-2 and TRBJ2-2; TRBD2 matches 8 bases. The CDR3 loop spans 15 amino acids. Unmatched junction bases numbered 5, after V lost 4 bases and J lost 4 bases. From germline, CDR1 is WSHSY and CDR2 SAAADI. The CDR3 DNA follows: TGCGCCAGCAGTGTTTCGGGGGGGCGCACCGGGGAGCTGTTTTTT. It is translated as CASSVSGGRTGELFF.

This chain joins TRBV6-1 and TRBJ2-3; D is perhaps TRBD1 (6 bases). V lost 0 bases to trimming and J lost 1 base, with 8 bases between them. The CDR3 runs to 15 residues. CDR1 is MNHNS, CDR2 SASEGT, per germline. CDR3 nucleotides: TGTGCCAGCAGTGAAGCGAGACAGGGCACAGATACGCAGTATTTT. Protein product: CASSEARQGTDTQYF.

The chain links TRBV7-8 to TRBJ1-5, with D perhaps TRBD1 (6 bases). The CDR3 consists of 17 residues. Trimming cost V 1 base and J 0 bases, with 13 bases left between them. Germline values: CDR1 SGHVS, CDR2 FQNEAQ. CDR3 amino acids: CASSLEAGALSNQPQHF. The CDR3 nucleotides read TGTGCCAGCAGCTTAGAAGCAGGGGCACTTAGCAATCAGCCCCAGCATTTT. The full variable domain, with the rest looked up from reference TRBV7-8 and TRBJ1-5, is GAGVSQSPRYKVAKRGQDVALRCDPISGHVSLFWYQQALGQGPEFLTYFQNEAQLDKSGLPSDRFFAERPEGSVSTLKIQRTQQEDSAVYLCASSLEAGALSNQPQHFGDGTRLSIL.

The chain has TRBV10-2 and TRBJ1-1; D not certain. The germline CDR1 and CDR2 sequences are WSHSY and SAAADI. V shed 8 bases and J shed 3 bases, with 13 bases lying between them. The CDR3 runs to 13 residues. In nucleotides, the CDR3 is TGCGCCAGCCTGGAGGTGCAGGACACTGAAGCTTTCTTT. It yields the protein CASLEVQDTEAFF.

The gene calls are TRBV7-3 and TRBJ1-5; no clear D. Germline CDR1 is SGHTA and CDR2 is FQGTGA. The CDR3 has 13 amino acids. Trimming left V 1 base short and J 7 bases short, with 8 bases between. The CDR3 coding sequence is TGTGCCAGCAGCTTAAGGGGAGAACAGCCCCAGCATTTT. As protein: CASSLRGEQPQHF.

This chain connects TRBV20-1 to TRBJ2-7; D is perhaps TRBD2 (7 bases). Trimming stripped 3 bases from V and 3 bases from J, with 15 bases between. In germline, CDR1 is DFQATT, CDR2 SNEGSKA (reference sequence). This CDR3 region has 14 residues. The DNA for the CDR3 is TGCAGTGCTAGTCCCCGGGGGGCTTACTACGAGCAGTACTTC. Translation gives CSASPRGAYYEQYF.

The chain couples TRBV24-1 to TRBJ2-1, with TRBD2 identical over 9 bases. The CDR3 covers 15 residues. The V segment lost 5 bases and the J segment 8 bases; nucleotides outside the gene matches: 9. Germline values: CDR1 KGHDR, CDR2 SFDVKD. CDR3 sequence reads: CATSAAGGPRYEQFF. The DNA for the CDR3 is TGTGCCACCAGTGCCGCGGGGGGGCCGCGGTATGAGCAGTTCTTC.

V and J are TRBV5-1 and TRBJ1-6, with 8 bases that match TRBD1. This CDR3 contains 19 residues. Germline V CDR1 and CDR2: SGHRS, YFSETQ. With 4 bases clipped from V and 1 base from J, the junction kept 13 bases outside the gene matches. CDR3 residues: CASSPRTGQVWSYNSPLHF. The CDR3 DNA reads TGCGCCAGCAGCCCCCGGACGGGACAGGTTTGGTCCTATAATTCACCCCTCCACTTT.

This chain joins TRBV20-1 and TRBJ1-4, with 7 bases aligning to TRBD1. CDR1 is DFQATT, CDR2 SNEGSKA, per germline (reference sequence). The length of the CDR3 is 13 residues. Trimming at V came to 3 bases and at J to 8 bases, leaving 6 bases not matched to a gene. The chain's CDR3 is CSASRQGVEKLFF. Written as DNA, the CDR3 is TGCAGTGCTAGTCGGCAGGGGGTAGAAAAACTGTTTTTT.

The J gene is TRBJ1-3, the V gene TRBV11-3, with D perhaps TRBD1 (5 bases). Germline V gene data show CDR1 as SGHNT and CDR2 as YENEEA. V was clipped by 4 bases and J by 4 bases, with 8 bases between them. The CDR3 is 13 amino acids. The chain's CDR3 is CASSSRAGNTIYF. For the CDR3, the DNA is TGTGCCAGCAGCTCCAGGGCAGGAAACACCATATATTTT.

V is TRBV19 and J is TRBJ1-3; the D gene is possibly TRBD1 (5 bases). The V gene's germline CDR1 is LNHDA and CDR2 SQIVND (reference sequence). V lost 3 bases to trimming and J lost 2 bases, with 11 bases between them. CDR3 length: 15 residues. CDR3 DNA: TGTGCCAGTAGTATTTCCAGGGCTGCTGGAAACACCATATATTTT. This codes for CASSISRAAGNTIYF.

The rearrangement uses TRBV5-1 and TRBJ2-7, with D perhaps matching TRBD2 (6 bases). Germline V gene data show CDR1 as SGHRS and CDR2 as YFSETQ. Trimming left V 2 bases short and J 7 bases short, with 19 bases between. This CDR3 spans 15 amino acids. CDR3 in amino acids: CASSFGAGGPREQYF. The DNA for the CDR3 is TGCGCCAGCAGCTTCGGTGCCGGGGGACCGCGGGAGCAGTACTTC.

CDR3 DNA: TGTGCCAGCAGCGTAGAAGCTGGAACCTACAATGAGCAGTTCTTC. As protein: CASSVEAGTYNEQFF. J is TRBJ2-1 and V is TRBV9, with D unresolved. V lost 0 bases and J lost 2, with 9 bases in between. Germline assignment: CDR1 SGDLS and CDR2 YYNGEE. This CDR3 contains 15 residues. Using reference TRBV9 and TRBJ2-1 for the parts outside the CDR3, the full variable domain is DSGVTQTPKHLITATGQRVTLRCSPRSGDLSVYWYQQSLDQGLQFLIQYYNGEERAKGNILERFSAQQFPDLHSELNLSSLELGDSALYFCASSVEAGTYNEQFFGPGTRLTVL.

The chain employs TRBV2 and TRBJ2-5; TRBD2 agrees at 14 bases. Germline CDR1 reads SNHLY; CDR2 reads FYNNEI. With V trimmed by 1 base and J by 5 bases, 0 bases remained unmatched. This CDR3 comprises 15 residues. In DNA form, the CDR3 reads TGTGCCAGCAGTGAAGGGACTAGCGGGGGGGAGACCCAGTACTTC. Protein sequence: CASSEGTSGGETQYF.